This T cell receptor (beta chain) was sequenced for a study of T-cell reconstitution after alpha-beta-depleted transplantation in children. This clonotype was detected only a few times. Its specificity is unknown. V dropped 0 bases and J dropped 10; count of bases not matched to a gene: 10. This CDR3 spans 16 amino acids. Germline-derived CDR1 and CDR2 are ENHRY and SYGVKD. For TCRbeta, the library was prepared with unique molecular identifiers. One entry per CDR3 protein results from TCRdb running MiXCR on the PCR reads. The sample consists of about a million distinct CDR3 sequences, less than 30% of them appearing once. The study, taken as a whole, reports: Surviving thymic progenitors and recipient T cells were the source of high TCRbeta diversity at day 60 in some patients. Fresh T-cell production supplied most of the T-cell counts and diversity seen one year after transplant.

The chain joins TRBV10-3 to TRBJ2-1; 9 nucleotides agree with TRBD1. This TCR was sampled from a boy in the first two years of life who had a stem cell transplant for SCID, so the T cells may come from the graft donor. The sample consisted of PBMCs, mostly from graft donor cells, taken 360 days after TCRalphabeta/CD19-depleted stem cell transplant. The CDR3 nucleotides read TGTGCCATCAGTGAGTCTGGTGGGGGACAGGGACGCGAGCAGTTCTTC. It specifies CAISESGGGQGREQFF.